What follows are 11 T cell receptor beta chains derived from one specimen sequenced in a study of cytomegalovirus exposure and HLA in healthy donors. PCR primers comprised 60 Vbeta and 13 Jbeta primers. TCRdb's table, derived via immunoSEQ multiplex PCR, lists solely in-frame clones and lacks some. The repertoire holds over 85,000 clones, approximately 75% seen once, with approximately 3.6% in the top ten. The source material was PBMCs. These receptors originate from a woman aged 35 to 49 in good health and CMV-seronegative.

This chain joins TRBV18 and TRBJ1-4, with D tentatively TRBD1 (5 bases). Germline values: CDR1 KGHSH, CDR2 LQKENI. Trimming shortened V by 6 bases and J by 8 bases, and 19 bases separated the two germline ends. The CDR3 length is 15 residues. The DNA of the CDR3 is TGTGCCAGCTCCCTTTCCGGGACCGGGGGGGAAAAACTGTTTTTT. It translates to CASSLSGTGGEKLFF.

The chain couples TRBV7-9 to TRBJ2-3; TRBD2 might be the D (7 bases). The CDR3 is 15 residues long. From germline, CDR1 is SEHNR and CDR2 FQNEAQ (reference sequence). V lost 5 bases and J lost 1, with 13 bases in between. CDR3 nucleotide sequence: TGTGCCAGCAGCGGGAGGGGGAGGCGCACAGATACGCAGTATTTT. It translates to CASSGRGRRTDTQYF.

The V gene is TRBV27, the J gene TRBJ2-1, with 11 bases fitting TRBD2. This CDR3 spans 17 amino acids. The germline gives CDR1 MNHEY, CDR2 SMNVEV (reference sequence). V lost 2 bases to trimming and J lost 4 bases; unmatched junction nucleotides: 7. The CDR3 is CASSLPMTSGDYNEQFF. The CDR3 bases are TGTGCCAGCAGTTTACCCATGACTAGCGGGGATTACAATGAGCAGTTCTTC.

The gene calls are TRBV5-1 and TRBJ1-5; 7 positions agree with TRBD1. V shed 0 bases, J shed 6 bases, and the junction held 6 bases outside the gene matches. The length of the CDR3 is 15 residues. In germline, CDR1 is SGHRS, CDR2 YFSETQ. CDR3 sequence: CASSLDDRVSQPQHF. The CDR3 DNA reads as TGCGCCAGCAGCTTGGACGACAGGGTGAGTCAGCCCCAGCATTTT.

This clone came up a few times. The chain is built from TRBV2 and TRBJ2-2; 11 bases are shared with TRBD2. Per germline, CDR1 SNHLY and CDR2 FYNNEI. The CDR3 covers 16 residues. J gave up 6 bases and V 6 bases, and 9 bases lay outside the gene matches. The CDR3 region is CASSQVAGGLAGELFF. In DNA form, the CDR3 reads TGTGCCAGCAGCCAGGTAGCGGGGGGGCTCGCCGGGGAGCTGTTTTTT.

This clone came up a few times. CDR3 residues: CACSLQGVGTEAFF. The DNA of the CDR3 is TGTGCCTGCAGCTTACAGGGGGTGGGCACTGAAGCTTTCTTT. This chain uses TRBV19 with TRBJ1-1; 8 positions match TRBD1. This CDR3 is 14 amino acids long. Trimming took 11 bases from V and 4 from J; bases not matched to a gene: 12. Germline lookup yields CDR1 LNHDA and CDR2 SQIVND (reference sequence). The variable domain in full, with the rest retrieved from reference TRBV19 and TRBJ1-1, is DGGITQSPKYLFRKEGQNVTLSCEQNLNHDAMYWYRQDPGQGLRLIYYSQIVNDFQKGDIAEGYSVSREKKESFPLTVTSAQKNPTAFYLCACSLQGVGTEAFFGQGTRLTVV.

The chain carries TRBV10-1 and TRBJ2-3; TRBD1 agrees at 7 bases. CDR1 is WNHNN, CDR2 SYGVQD, per germline (reference sequence). The CDR3 runs 14 residues. V shed 9 bases, J shed 5 bases, and the junction held 11 bases outside the gene matches. The CDR3, as DNA: TGCGCCAGAGGGGGCAAAAGCTTGGGAGATACGCAGTATTTT. This gives the protein CARGGKSLGDTQYF.

The chain combines TRBV6-5 with TRBJ2-1; possible D gene TRBD2, 5 bases. Between the trimmed V and J ends, which lost 6 bases and 3 bases, there was a span of 12 bases. This CDR3 has 14 amino acids. Per the germline V gene, CDR1 is MNHEY and CDR2 is SVGAGI. CDR3 in DNA: TGTGCCAGCAGCCCAGCGGCCTACTACAATGAGCAGTTCTTC. This encodes CASSPAAYYNEQFF.

The chain joins TRBV9 to TRBJ2-5; a possible D gene is TRBD1 (5 bases). Germline CDR1 is SGDLS and CDR2 is YYNGEE. Trimming left V 0 bases short and J 5 bases short, with 14 bases between. The CDR3 covers 15 residues. This CDR3 reads CASSVDQGGWETQYF. The CDR3 bases are TGTGCCAGCAGCGTAGATCAGGGCGGATGGGAGACCCAGTACTTC. Looking up the rest from reference TRBV9 and TRBJ2-5 gives the full variable domain: DSGVTQTPKHLITATGQRVTLRCSPRSGDLSVYWYQQSLDQGLQFLIQYYNGEERAKGNILERFSAQQFPDLHSELNLSSLELGDSALYFCASSVDQGGWETQYFGPGTRLLVL.

This rearrangement joins TRBV5-1 to TRBJ1-4, with 11 bases identical to TRBD1. The CDR3 spans 15 residues. The junction had 5 bases not matched to a gene; V was cut back by 3 bases and J by 7 bases. CDR1 and CDR2 (germline): SGHRS, YFSETQ. The CDR3 nucleotides read TGCGCCAGCAGCTGGGGACAGGGGGTTAGTGAAAAACTGTTTTTT. Protein product: CASSWGQGVSEKLFF.

V is TRBV6-5 and J is TRBJ1-2; 8 bases are shared with TRBD1. V lost 2 bases, J lost 8 bases, and 7 bases stayed unmatched. The CDR3 totals 14 residues. Germline loops: CDR1 MNHEY, CDR2 SVGAGI. The CDR3 region has the DNA TGTGCCAGCAGTTACGGGCAGGGGGCTCTAGGCTACACCTTC. It translates to CASSYGQGALGYTF.